The source of this TCR beta chain is a study of cytomegalovirus exposure and HLA in healthy donors. Study-level points and caveats: A missense DCLRE1C variant was associated with V- and J-gene trimming of TCR beta chains in a later analysis, and an independent cohort replicated the association. Certain indistinguishable V segments, among them TRBV6-2 and TRBV6-3, were excluded.

Germline values: CDR1 SQVTM, CDR2 ANQGSEA. There are 12 residues in the CDR3. Trimming took 4 bases from V and 0 from J, leaving 7 bases between them. The PCR ran on 60 Vbeta and 13 Jbeta primers. Sequencing used immunoSEQ multiplex PCR; TCRdb keeps in-frame clones, though not all of them. Among 130,000 or so clones listed, 80% were seen once. In regard to this clone: Its target is unknown.

The sequence derives from a man aged 30 to 39 in good health and CMV-seronegative. The sequenced sample consisted of PBMCs. This chain links TRBV29-1 with TRBJ2-7, with a weak D call TRBD2 (6 bases). CDR3 bases: TGCAGCGTTGGGACTAACTCCTACGAGCAGTACTTC. Its translation: CSVGTNSYEQYF.